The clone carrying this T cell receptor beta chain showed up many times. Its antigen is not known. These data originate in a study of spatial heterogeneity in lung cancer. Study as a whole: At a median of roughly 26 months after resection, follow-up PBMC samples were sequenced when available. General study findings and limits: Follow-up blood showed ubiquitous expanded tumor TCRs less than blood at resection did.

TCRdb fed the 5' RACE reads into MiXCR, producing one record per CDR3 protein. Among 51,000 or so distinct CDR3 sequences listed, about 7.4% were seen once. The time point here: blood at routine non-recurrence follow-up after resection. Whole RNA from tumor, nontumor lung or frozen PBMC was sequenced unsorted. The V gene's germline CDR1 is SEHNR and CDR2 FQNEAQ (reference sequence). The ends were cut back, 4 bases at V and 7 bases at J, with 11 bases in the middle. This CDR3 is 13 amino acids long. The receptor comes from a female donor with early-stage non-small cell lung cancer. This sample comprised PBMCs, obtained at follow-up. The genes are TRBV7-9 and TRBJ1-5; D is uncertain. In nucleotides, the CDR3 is TGTGCCAGCAGCTCCGGACTTGGCCAGCCCCAGCATTTT. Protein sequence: CASSSGLGQPQHF.